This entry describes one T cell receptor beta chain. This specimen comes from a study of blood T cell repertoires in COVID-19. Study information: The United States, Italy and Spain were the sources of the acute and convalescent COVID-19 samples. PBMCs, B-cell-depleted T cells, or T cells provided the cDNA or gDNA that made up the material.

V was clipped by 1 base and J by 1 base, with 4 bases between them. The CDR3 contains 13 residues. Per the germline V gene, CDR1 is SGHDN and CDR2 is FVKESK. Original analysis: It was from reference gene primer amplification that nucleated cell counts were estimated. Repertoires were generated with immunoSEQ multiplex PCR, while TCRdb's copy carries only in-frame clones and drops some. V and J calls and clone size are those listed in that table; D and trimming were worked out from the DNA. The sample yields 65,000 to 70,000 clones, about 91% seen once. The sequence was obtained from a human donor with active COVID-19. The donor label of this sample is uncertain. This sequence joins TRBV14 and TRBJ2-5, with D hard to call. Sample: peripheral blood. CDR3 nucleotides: TGTGCCAGCAGCCAAGGCAGCCAAGAGACCCAGTACTTC. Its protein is CASSQGSQETQYF. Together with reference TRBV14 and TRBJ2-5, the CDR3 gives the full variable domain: EAGVTQFPSHSVIEKGQTVTLRCDPISGHDNLYWYRRVMGKEIKFLLHFVKESKQDESGMPNNRFLAERTGGTYSTLKVQPAELEDSGVYFCASSQGSQETQYFGPGTRLLVL.